The sequence of this TCR beta chain was determined in a study of graft-versus-host responses after intestinal transplantation. Across the whole study: Each recipient received a multivisceral, liver-intestinal, or isolated intestinal graft. Following induction with anti-thymocyte globulin, all recipients were given tacrolimus and steroids for two to three years. Study conclusions and caveats: Detected in recipient marrow were GvH clones, some of which were first observed in ileum or blood.

Clones were read by immunoSEQ multiplex PCR, and TCRdb kept only the in-frame ones, dropping some. The table lists over 100,000 clones, 80% to 95% of them singletons. CDR1 and CDR2 (germline): SGHDN, FVKESK. Losses at the gene ends were 5 bases for V and 4 bases for J; bases not matched to a gene: 9. This CDR3 has 15 residues. With respect to this clone: Its antigen is not known.

The origin of this receptor is a human donor who received an intestinal transplant. Sequencing was performed on unstimulated CD4+ T cells sorted from spleen or lymph node cells, taken before intestinal transplant. This chain links TRBV14 with TRBJ2-7, with TRBD1 matching 9 bases. DNA for the CDR3: TGTGCCAGCAGCTTGAAAACAGGGGGCGGTTACGAGCAGTACTTC. Its protein is CASSLKTGGGYEQYF.